These T cell receptor beta chains were read from a single sample in a study of vaccination effects on CD4 cells after COVID-19. The repertoire was sequenced with immunoSEQ multiplex PCR; TCRdb's copy has only in-frame clones and lacks some. There are about 79,000 clones in the sample; 74% occur only once, and roughly 1.7% lies in the top ten. These receptors' antigens are unknown. Sequencing was performed on CD4+ T cells from PBMCs cultured with HCoV-229E spike peptides, taken before COVID-19 vaccination. The receptors shown here come from a human donor who received a COVID-19 vaccine. Both conserved end residues are part of each CDR3. The D gene is left open where the match is weak. Clone size is shown for a subset of rows, as once, few, many or a class of expanded clone.

>-|TRBD1|TRBJ2-1|TRBV6-4
CASSVKHGTEIYNEQFF
TGTGCCAGCAGTGTTAAGCACGGGACAGAAATCTACAATGAGCAGTTCTTC
>-|-|TRBJ1-1|TRBV24-1
CATSTGDRGTEAFF
TGTGCCACCAGTACGGGGGATAGGGGCACTGAAGCTTTCTTT
>-|-|TRBJ1-2|TRBV10-1
CASGCRSYGYTF
TGCGCCAGCGGTTGCAGGAGCTATGGCTACACCTTC
>-|TRBD2|TRBJ2-5|TRBV4-2
CASSQDTGLAGGLYKTQYF
TGTGCCAGCAGCCAAGATACCGGGCTAGCGGGGGGTTTGTATAAGACCCAGTACTTC
>-|-|TRBJ2-2|TRBV27
CASRGAGSTGELFF
TGTGCCAGCAGGGGTGCCGGCAGCACCGGGGAGCTGTTTTTT
>few|TRBD1|TRBJ1-1|TRBV7-2
CASSFTTGLGTEAFF
TGTGCCAGCAGCTTCACGACAGGGTTGGGTACTGAAGCTTTCTTT
>-|-|TRBJ2-3|TRBV9
CASSPQSRTDTQYF
TGTGCCAGCAGCCCTCAGTCCCGCACAGATACGCAGTATTTT
>-|TRBD2|TRBJ2-1|TRBV11-3
CASSKSGGNEQFF
TGTGCCAGCAGTAAAAGCGGGGGGAATGAGCAGTTCTTC
>-|-|TRBJ1-2|TRBV21-1
CASSTGTGGEVDGYTF
TGTGCCAGCAGCACAGGAACAGGGGGCGAGGTGGATGGCTACACCTTC
>-|-|TRBJ1-3|TRBV7-2
CASSLGGTGGNTIYF
TGTGCCAGCAGCCTGGGAGGGACGGGAGGAAACACCATATATTTT
>-|TRBD1|TRBJ2-2|TRBV24-1
CATGEGTGDTGELFF
TGTGCCACTGGAGAGGGGACAGGGGACACCGGGGAGCTGTTTTTT
>-|-|TRBJ2-4|TRBV24-1
CATSDPRGAKNIQYF
TGTGCCACCAGTGACCCTCGGGGGGCGAAAAACATTCAGTACTTC
>-|-|TRBJ1-5|TRBV7-2
CASSLSSGTNQPQHF
TGTGCCAGCAGCTTATCTAGCGGTACCAATCAGCCCCAGCATTTT
>-|-|TRBJ2-5|TRBV24-1
CATSDGTGAETQYF
TGTGCCACCAGTGATGGGACCGGAGCGGAGACCCAGTACTTC